The clone carrying this TCR beta chain was counted between two and nine times. What it binds is not known. The data were obtained in a study of T cells in Graves' hyperthyroidism and ophthalmopathy. Study conclusions and caveats: The majority of expanded thyroid clonotypes above 0.001 also appeared in blood.

Stable Graves' hyperthyroidism denoted no ophthalmopathy progression over 18 months. The study excluded patients with uncontrolled infection, other autoimmune disease, pregnancy or lactation. Based on clinical symptoms, serum thyroxine and TRAb, thyroid ultrasound and orbital computed tomography, diagnoses were reached. Amplification of TCR beta CDR3 regions used RNA as the template. An initial round of RT-PCR targeting the TCR CDR3 relied on the HTBI primer set. TCRdb ran MiXCR on the multiplex PCR reads and lists one entry per CDR3 protein. The table records about 560,000 distinct CDR3 sequences, about 45% of them present only once. Specimen: peripheral blood or thyroid tissue (not recorded which). The TCR was taken from a woman aged 18-29 years with Graves' hyperthyroidism.

The CDR3 DNA reads as TGTGCCAGCAGCGGCAGGGTTACTAATGAAAAACTGTTTTTT. Translated: CASSGRVTNEKLFF. The chain recombines TRBV12-3 or TRBV12-4 with TRBJ1-4; D perhaps matches TRBD1 (5 bases). V was clipped by 6 bases and J by 2 bases, with 10 bases between them. The CDR3 totals 14 residues.